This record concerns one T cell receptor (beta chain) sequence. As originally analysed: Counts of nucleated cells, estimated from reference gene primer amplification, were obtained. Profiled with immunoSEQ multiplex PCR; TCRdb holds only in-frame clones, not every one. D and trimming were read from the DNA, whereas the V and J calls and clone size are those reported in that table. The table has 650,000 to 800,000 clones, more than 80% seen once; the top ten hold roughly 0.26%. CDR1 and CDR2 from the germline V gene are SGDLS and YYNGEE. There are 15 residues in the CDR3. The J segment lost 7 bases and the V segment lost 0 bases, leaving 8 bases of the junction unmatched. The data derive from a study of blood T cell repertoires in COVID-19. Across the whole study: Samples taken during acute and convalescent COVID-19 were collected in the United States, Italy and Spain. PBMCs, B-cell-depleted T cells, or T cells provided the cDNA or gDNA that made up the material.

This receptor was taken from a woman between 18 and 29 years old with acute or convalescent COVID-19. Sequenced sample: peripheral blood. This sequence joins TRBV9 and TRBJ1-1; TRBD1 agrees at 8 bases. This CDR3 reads CASSVAPGQGNEAFF. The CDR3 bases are TGTGCCAGCAGCGTAGCGCCAGGACAGGGTAATGAAGCTTTCTTT.